This TCR beta chain was recorded in a study of monozygotic twins with inflammatory bowel disease (dated by TCRdb to the late 2010s). Background for the entire study: The full study comprised some 30 monozygotic twin pairs: nine German pairs (four IBD-concordant, five IBD-discordant) and 19 IBD-discordant Danish pairs. The search for disease-associated traits relied mainly on comparing, within discordant pairs, IBD patients with their genetically identical healthy co-twins. Each individual had, on average, about 151 000 unique TCRalpha sequences and 181 000 unique TCRbeta sequences available for analysis.

On this clonotype itself: Its antigen remains undetermined.

The CDR3 goes from the cysteine to the phenylalanine over 12 residues. Nucleotide data are not available. Based on the germline V gene, the CDR1 and CDR2 sequences are SNHLY and FYNNEI. Libraries came from 5' RACE. Preparation of each TCR library used around 3,500 ng of total RNA. For each sample, cDNA synthesis with SMARTScribe reverse transcriptase was split into eight separate reactions. During cDNA synthesis, template switching was used to introduce unique molecular identifiers that contained a 6-nucleotide sample barcode. TCRalpha and TCRbeta cDNA was amplified in two nested PCRs of roughly 16 and 10 cycles, and bead purification was carried out after each PCR. Before amplification, the cDNA was treated with uracil DNA-glycosylase and purified using the QIAquick PCR purification kit. The second PCR added Illumina TruSeq-compatible adapters along with sample-specific barcodes. TapeStation and Qubit were used to check library quality and concentration, and approximately 5.4 ng of each library was pooled. Sequencing of the pooled libraries was done on an Illumina HiSeq2500 single-index Rapid Run using custom sequencing primers and 2 x 100 bp reads. The original pipeline was this. MiGEC version 1.2.6 was used for UMI-based consensus assembly, which corrected PCR and sequencing errors. MiXCR version 2.1.1 was used for V(D)J alignment, clonotype assembly and CDR3 extraction. Gene usage, clonotype sharing and MAIT/NKT TCR abundance were normalised by analysing the top 1000, 10 000 and 20 000 clonotypes per sample. After downsampling to 27 000 UMIs, diversity was calculated as the inverse Simpson index using the vegan R package. Statistical testing used paired Mann-Whitney U tests on the discordant twin pairs and applied Benjamini-Hochberg correction for multiple testing. The reads were reprocessed in TCRdb, with one entry per CDR3 protein sequence and no accompanying DNA. What appears here as the V and J calls and clone size reflects TCRdb's work, not the paper's. The sample's records list about 420,000 distinct CDR3 sequences. The top ten clones comprise around 2.5% of the sample.

Study-wide findings and limitations: Repertoire similarity did not differ between concordant and discordant twins, which could be due to limited statistical power. The results gave no support for a single strong signal or clonotype linked to IBD. Because patients received different immunosuppressive treatments, the repertoires may have picked up extra background noise and variability between individuals. The analysis was unable to tell apart different T cell subtypes. Compared with healthy twins, IBD patients shared fewer clonotypes with other individuals, and the difference was most pronounced in patients with signs of disease activity. A decrease in TCRbeta repertoire diversity, as measured by inverse Simpson index, was observed in IBD patients compared with their healthy co-twins.

From each donor, a roughly 2.3 ml peripheral blood sample was drawn into PAXgene tubes and stored at -80 degrees C. Without T cell sorting, total RNA was isolated from whole blood using the PAXgene blood miRNA kit on an automated QIAcube. Peripheral blood from monozygotic twin pairs, either concordant or discordant for inflammatory bowel disease, underwent deep TCRalpha and TCRbeta repertoire profiling that used unique molecular barcoding. Smoking habits were recorded for all twin pairs, and individuals were classified as current, former or never smokers. The sequencing sample was made of blood. The TCR originated in a human donor with ulcerative colitis or Crohn's disease, or a healthy co-twin of an affected twin (not recorded which). This chain is built from TRBV2 and TRBJ1-2. The CDR3 sequence is CASIFRSDGYTF.